This T cell receptor beta chain stems from a study of beta chain features in type 1 diabetes (dated by TCRdb to the late 2010s). Regarding the research as a whole: Patients and healthy donors did not differ in mean age, gender distribution, total cell number or subset yield. In the study, TCRB repertoires of sorted circulating CD4+ T cell subsets from recently diagnosed type 1 diabetes patients were compared with those of matched healthy donors. A total of about 100,000,000 sorted cells were examined across all samples, and RNA yield correlated strongly with the number of cells per subset. Regulatory and stem cell-like memory subsets were obtained from only 8 patients and roughly 8 healthy donors, while naive and central memory subsets were obtained from all 28 donors.

All of the isolated RNA was reverse transcribed with the High Capacity cDNA Reverse Transcription Kit, so expressed TCRB transcripts were sequenced. Deep immunoSEQ sequencing was performed on naive, central memory and regulatory T cell samples, with an average of roughly 3.6 million total reads per sample. Sorted cells were lysed in RLT buffer, and RNA was extracted using DNase-treated RNeasy Micro or Mini kits according to cell number. To prevent cross-contamination, each cell subset was processed individually, whereas patient and healthy donor samples were processed jointly. TCRB sequences were amplified from cDNA with the immunoSEQ multiplex PCR, producing 87-bp fragments spanning the CDR3 region. Sequencing of the amplicons was done on the Illumina HiSeq platform. The source study handled its data this way. Synthetic template baselines were used to correct PCR bias computationally, reads within Hamming distance 2 were collapsed together, and singletons that could not be merged were discarded. By aligning reads against IMGT, V, D and J genes, CDR3 length, and insertions or deletions at six rearrangement sites were assigned. Clonotype counts were normalized to sorted cell number within each subset before computing true diversity and Gini coefficients with the tcR R package. The overlap coefficient, calculated on TCRB nucleotide sequences, was used to measure repertoire sharing. Out-of-frame TCRB sequences from naive cells were analyzed to stand in for the pre-selection repertoire. TCRdb took this table from immuneACCESS and kept in-frame rearrangements with V and J called. Such tables lack part of the clones; where checked against another copy, unresolved V genes explain under half of the gap, and the rest is unexplained. V and J calls and clone size are given by that table; D and trimming were obtained from the DNA. The sample data list some 640,000 clones, and about 14% of these were observed just once. 0.035% to 0.045% of the sample is held by the ten biggest clonotypes.

The trim is 4 bases for V and 0 bases for J, with a gap of 13 bases between the germline ends. The germline V gene provides CDR1 SQVTM and CDR2 ANQGSEA. The CDR3 runs 15 amino acids, cysteine and phenylalanine included. This entry keeps only the CDR3 DNA: 45 bases, framed from base 1. Beyond this particular receptor, the publication reports: Because cDNA was sequenced instead of genomic DNA, highly expressing activated cells could be over-represented, though the groups showed no difference in activation or CD3 levels. Naive, central memory and regulatory TCRB repertoires appeared to be more alike among patients than among healthy donors. Fewer insertions and more nucleotide deletions at VDJ recombination sites were observed in patients with type 1 diabetes, implying thymic rearrangement abnormalities. Shorter templates might have been favored by PCR, but patient and control samples were amplified and corrected together, so both groups would have been affected equally by any skew. Type 1 diabetes patients showed a moderate but significant shortening of TCRB CDR3 length in all four CD4+ subsets. Only small numbers of individuals were included in the HLA sub-analyses, which left unresolved whether HLA type had any influence on TCRB rearrangement.

From each donor, a single peripheral blood sample of about 120 mL on average was drawn into heparinised tubes. A BD FACSAria II and a panel including CD45RO, CCR7, CD25, CD127, CD95 and CD27 were used to sort naive, central memory, regulatory and stem cell-like memory CD4+ T cells. All sorted populations exceeded 95% purity. PBMCs were isolated right away by Lymphoprep density gradient centrifugation and were stained directly, without culture. Samples were stained and sorted in pairs, with one healthy donor and one patient per experiment, so that batch effects were minimized. This clone has only a few counts. There is no known antigen for this receptor. Base qualities are missing; no much larger clone stands one base away.

Sequencing input: naive CD4+ T cells from blood. The meaning of the sample's cell subset or site label: true naive CD4+ T cells. The TCR originated in a man aged 18 to 29 with type 1 diabetes. The receptor chain draws on TRBV29-1 and TRBJ2-1; the D gene could be TRBD1 or TRBD2, each one agreeing over 5 bases. The bases are TGCAGCGTTGGTCTGGGGGTTTTCTCCTACAATGAGCAGTTCTTC. Its translation is CSVGLGVFSYNEQFF.